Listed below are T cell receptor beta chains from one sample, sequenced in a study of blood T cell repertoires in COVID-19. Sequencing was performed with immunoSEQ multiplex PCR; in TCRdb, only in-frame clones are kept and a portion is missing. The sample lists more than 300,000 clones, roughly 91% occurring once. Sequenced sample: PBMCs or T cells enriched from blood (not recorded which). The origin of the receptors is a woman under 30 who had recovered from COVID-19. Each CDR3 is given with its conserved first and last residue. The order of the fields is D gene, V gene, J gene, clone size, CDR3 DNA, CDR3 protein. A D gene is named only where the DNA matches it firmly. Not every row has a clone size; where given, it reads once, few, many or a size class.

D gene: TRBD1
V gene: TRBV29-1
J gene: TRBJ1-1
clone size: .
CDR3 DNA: TGCAGCGTGGAGGACAGGGGGATGAACACTGAAGCTTTCTTT
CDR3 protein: CSVEDRGMNTEAFF

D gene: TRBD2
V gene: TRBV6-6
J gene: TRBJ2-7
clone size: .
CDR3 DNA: TGTGCCAGCAGTTACACCAGCGGGGCAGGGAGCTACGAGCAGTACTTC
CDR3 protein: CASSYTSGAGSYEQYF

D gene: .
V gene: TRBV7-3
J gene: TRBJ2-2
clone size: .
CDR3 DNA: TGTGCCAGCAGGCCTCAGGGGCTCGACACCGGGGAGCTGTTTTTT
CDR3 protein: CASRPQGLDTGELFF

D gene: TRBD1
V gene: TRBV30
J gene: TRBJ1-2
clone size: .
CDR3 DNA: TGTGCCTGGTCCGGGGCAGGGGGCTTGTATGGCTACACCTTC
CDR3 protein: CAWSGAGGLYGYTF

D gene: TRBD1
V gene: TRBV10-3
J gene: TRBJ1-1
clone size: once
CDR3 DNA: TGTGCCATCAGTTGGGGACAGGGGGCGACTGAAGCTTTCTTT
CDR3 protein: CAISWGQGATEAFF

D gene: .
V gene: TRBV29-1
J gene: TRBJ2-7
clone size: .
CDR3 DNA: TGCAGCGTTGACTCGGGAGCCTACGAGCAGTACTTC
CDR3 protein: CSVDSGAYEQYF

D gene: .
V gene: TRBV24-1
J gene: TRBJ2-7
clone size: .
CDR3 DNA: TGTGCCACCAGTGATAGGCGGGATGCGGGCGAGCAGTACTTC
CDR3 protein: CATSDRRDAGEQYF

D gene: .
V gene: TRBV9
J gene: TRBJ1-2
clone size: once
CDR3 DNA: TGTGCCAGCAGCGTAGGAGGGCGGGGGGTAGTCTATGGCTACACCTTC
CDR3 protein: CASSVGGRGVVYGYTF

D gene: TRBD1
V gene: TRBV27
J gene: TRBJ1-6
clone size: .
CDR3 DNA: TGTGCCAGCAGCTGGGACAGTAATTCACCCCTCCACTTT
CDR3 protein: CASSWDSNSPLHF

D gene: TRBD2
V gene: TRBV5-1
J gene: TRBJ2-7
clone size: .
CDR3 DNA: TGCGCCAGCAGTCAAGGGACTAGCGGGACCACCTACGAGCAGTACTTC
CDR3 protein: CASSQGTSGTTYEQYF

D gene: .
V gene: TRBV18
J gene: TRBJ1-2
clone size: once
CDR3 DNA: TGTGCCAGCTCACCTTCCGGGACTCTCTATGGCTACACCTTC
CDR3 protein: CASSPSGTLYGYTF

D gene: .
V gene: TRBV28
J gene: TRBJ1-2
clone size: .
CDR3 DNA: TGTGCCAGCATCGGGAGGTCTGATGGCTACACCTTC
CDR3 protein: CASIGRSDGYTF

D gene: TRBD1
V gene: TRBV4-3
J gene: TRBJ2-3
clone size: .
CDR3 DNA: TGCGCCAGCAGCCAAGAGACTGGGACAGGGGAGAGCACAGATACGCAGTATTTT
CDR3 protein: CASSQETGTGESTDTQYF

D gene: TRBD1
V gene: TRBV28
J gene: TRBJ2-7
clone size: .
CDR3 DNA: TGTGCCAGCAGTTTATGGGGACAGGGGGCCCTCTACGAGCAGTACTTC
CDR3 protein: CASSLWGQGALYEQYF

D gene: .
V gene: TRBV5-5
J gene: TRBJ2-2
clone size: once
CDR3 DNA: TGTGCCAGCAGCTTGGCAGGCCAGGGCACCGGGGAGCTGTTTTTT
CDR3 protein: CASSLAGQGTGELFF

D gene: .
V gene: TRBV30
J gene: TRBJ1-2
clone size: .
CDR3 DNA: TGTGCCTGGAGTGGGACAGCCAGATTCCCCCAGGATGGCTACACCTTC
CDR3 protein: CAWSGTARFPQDGYTF

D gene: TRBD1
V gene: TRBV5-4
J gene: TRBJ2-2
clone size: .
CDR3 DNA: TGTGCCAGCAGGCGTGGGACAGGGGATCCGAACACCGGGGAGCTGTTTTTT
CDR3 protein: CASRRGTGDPNTGELFF

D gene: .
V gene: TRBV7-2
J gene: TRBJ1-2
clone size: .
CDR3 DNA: TGTGCCAGCGGGATCAGGGGTGGCTACACCTTC
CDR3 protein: CASGIRGGYTF

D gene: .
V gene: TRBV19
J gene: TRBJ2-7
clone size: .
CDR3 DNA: TGTGCCAGTACCGTGACGGGTAGGTCCTACGAGCAGTACTTC
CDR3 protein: CASTVTGRSYEQYF

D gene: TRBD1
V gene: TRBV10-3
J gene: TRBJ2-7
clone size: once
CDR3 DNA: TGTGCCATCAGTGAGTCGGGGGACAGGGACGAGCAGTACTTC
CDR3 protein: CAISESGDRDEQYF

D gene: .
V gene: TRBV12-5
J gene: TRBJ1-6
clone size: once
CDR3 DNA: TGTGCTAGTGGTTTGCCGAACAGGGTTAATTCACCCCTCCACTTT
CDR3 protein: CASGLPNRVNSPLHF

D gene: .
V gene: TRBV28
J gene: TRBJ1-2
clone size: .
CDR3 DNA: TGTGCCAGCAGCGCGGGCAACTCCTATGGCTACACCTTC
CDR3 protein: CASSAGNSYGYTF

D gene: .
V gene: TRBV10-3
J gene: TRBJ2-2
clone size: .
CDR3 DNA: TGTGCCATCAGCCCCCGATCGGGGGGCCACACCGGGGAGCTGTTTTTT
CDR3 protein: CAISPRSGGHTGELFF

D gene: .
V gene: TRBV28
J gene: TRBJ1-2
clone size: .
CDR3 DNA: TGTGCCAGCAGCCCGGGGGAACGGGGCGGTGGCTACACCTTC
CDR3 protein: CASSPGERGGGYTF

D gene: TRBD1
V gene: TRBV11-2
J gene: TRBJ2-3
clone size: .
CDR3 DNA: TGTGCCAGCAGCTCACAGGGGAAGGCAGATACGCAGTATTTT
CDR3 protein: CASSSQGKADTQYF

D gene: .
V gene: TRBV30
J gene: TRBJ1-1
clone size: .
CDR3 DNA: TGTGCCTGGAGTGTGAACCAGATCAACACTGAAGCTTTCTTT
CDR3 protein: CAWSVNQINTEAFF

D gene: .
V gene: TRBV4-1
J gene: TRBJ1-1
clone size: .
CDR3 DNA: TGCGCCAGCAGCCAAGGTTGGTGGGGCCAGGGGTTTGAAGCTTTCTTT
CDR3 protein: CASSQGWWGQGFEAFF

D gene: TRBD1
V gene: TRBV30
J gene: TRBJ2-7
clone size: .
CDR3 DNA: TGTGCCTGGAGTGGGGGACAGCCCTACGAGCAGTACTTC
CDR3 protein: CAWSGGQPYEQYF

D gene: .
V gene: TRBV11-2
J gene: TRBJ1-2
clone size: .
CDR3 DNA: TGTGCCAGCAGCCCCGGAGGAGGGAATGGGGCTATAGGCTATGGCTACACCTTC
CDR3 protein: CASSPGGGNGAIGYGYTF